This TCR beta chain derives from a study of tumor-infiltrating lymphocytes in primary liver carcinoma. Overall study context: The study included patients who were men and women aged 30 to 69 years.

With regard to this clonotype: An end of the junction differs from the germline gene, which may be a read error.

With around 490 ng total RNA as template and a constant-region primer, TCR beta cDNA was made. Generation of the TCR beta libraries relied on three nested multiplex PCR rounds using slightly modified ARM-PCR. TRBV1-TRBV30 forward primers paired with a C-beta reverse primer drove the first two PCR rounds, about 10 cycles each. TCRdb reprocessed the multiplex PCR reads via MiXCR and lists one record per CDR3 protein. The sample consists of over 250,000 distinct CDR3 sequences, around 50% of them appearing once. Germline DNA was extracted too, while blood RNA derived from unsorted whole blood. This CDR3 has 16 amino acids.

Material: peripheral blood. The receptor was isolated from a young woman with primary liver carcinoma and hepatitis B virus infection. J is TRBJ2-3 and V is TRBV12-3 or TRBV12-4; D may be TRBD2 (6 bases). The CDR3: CASSFGGAQNTDPQYF. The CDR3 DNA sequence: TGTGCCAGCAGTTTTGGCGGGGCCCAGAACACAGATCCGCAGTATTTT.